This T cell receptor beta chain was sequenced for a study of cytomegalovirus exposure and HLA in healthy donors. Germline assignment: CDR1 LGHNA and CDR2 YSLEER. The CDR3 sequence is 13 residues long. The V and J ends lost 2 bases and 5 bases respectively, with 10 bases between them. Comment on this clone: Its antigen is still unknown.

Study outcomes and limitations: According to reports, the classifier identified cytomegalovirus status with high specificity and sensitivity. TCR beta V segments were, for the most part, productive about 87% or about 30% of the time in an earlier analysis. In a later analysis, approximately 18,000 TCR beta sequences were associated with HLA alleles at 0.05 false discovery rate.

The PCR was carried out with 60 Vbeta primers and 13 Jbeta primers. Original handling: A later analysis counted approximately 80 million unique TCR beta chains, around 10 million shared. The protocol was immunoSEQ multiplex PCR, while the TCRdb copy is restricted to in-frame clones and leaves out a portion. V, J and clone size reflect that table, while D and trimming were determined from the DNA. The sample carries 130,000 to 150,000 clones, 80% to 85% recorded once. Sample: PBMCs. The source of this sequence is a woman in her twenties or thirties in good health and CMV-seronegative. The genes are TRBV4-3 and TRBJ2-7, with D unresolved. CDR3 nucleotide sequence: TGCGCCAGCAGCCAATTTCACATGGACGAGCAGTACTTC. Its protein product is CASSQFHMDEQYF.